The sequence of this T cell receptor beta chain was determined in a study of shared clonotypes between healthy human individuals (dated by TCRdb to 2018 to 2021). About the full investigation: A couple of women and three men aged 18 to 49 years were included in the cohort. For each donor, three plates each were used for CD4 naive and CD4 memory, two plates were used for CD8 naive, and one plate was used for CD8 memory. Libraries were prepared and TCR repertoires were sequenced by different laboratories using diverse techniques, in order to increase sequencing depth and limit assay-specific biases. To estimate repertoire size and how much clonotype sharing occurs between individuals, the study deeply sequenced the blood TCR repertoires of five healthy adults. Each donor's leukapheresis produced roughly between roughly 0.85 and 10 billion PBMCs.

Comments on this clone: Its antigen target is currently unknown. It has no much larger one-base neighbor in the sample; base qualities were not kept.

Using the deep immunoSEQ assay, multiplex PCR amplified TCR CDR3 regions from genomic DNA. Genomic DNA extracted from each cell subset was distributed evenly over all wells of several immunoSEQ 96-well plates, and each plate served as one replicate. For sorted subsets, each replicate PCR was loaded with about 0.2 ug genomic DNA, equivalent to some 31,000 T cell genomes. The purified libraries were quantified using a Qubit 3.0 fluorometer, sized with a Bioanalyzer 2100, and then quantified again using the KAPA Library Quantification kit. Every immunoSEQ 96-well plate was sequenced on a dedicated single-read 150-cycle Illumina NextSeq 550 flow cell. The paper's data handling went like this. Because only junctional sequences without quality scores were contained in the immunoSEQ output, filtering matching that applied to full-length reads could not be performed. Sequences were annotated with PyIR, a Python wrapper for IgBLAST v1.9, and V/J genes and CDR3 were assigned using IMGT germline references. Reads were filtered out if the reads had weak V/J assignments (E-value above 1e-6), no CDR3, stop codons, out-of-frame junctions, or ambiguous translated residues. V3J clonotypes were defined as sequences sharing an identical inferred V gene, J gene, and CDR3 amino acid sequence. Percentage overlap between repertoires was computed as shared unique clonotypes divided by the size of the smaller repertoire. Richness of each repertoire was evaluated using RTK rarefaction, the Chao1 estimator, and Recon v2.1 estimates of unobserved clonotypes. Generation probabilities were computed with OLGA for all TCRbeta clonotypes obtained by the gDNA method from a few donors. TCRdb re-hosts the immuneACCESS table, in-frame sequences only. Its copies lack some clones; in the studies checked, an unresolved V gene accounts for under half of them, and the cause for the rest is not known. D and trimming were read from the DNA, whereas the V and J calls and clone size are those reported in that table. The sample table records 700,000 to 950,000 clones; about 96% of these occur just once. The ten biggest clones cover about 0.25% of the sample.

The CDR1 and CDR2 encoded by the germline V gene are SNHLY and FYNNEI. Cut back by 6 bases and 0 bases, the V and J ends lie 12 bases apart. The CDR3, from cysteine to phenylalanine, totals 15 residues. The kept DNA is CDR3 alone, 45 bases in frame from the first base. CD8 naive samples were CD45RO-negative cells positively selected for CCR7, giving a CD45RA+CCR7+ population that excluded TemRA cells. The donors were healthy, HIV-negative adults who had no recently reported acute infections or vaccinations. Every donor was a Caucasian adult living in Nashville, Tennessee, USA. Blood was collected by leukapheresis, and PBMCs were isolated by Ficoll-Histopaque density gradient centrifugation and then cryopreserved in liquid nitrogen vapor phase. Analytical flow cytometry was used to check the purity and quantity of each magnetically sorted T cell population. Genomic DNA was isolated from each sorted fraction and quantified by UV absorbance on a Nanodrop 2000c.

Here is what the overall study found, with its caveats: Sharing across a handful of donors was observed for roughly 5% of naive CD4, 3.5% of naive CD8, around 2.5% of memory CD4, and around 0.44% of memory CD8 clonotypes. Because the study included only a small number of donors, the genetic and exposure-history diversity represented was limited. Only blood was sampled, and tissue TCR repertoires likely differ from those in blood. Estimated clonotype richness was generally larger for naive than for memory subsets. Pairwise subsampling led to the expectation that sequencing depth would affect the degree of clonotype sharing among donors. Compared with non-shared clonotypes, clonotypes shared by all four sorted-subset donors had higher generation probabilities. Incomplete sequencing was indicated by rarefaction of sorted-subset datasets, despite the large sequencing depth.

Specimen: naive CD8+ T cells sorted from blood. This sample's cell subset or site label indicates: CD45RA+CCR7+. In this chain, TRBV2 is recombined with TRBJ1-5; 6 matching bases give a weak D call of TRBD1. This clonotype originated in a man younger than 45 in good health. The nucleotide sequence is TGTGCCAGCAGGAGGGGGGTAGGTAGCAATCAGCCCCAGCATTTT. It is translated as CASRRGVGSNQPQHF.